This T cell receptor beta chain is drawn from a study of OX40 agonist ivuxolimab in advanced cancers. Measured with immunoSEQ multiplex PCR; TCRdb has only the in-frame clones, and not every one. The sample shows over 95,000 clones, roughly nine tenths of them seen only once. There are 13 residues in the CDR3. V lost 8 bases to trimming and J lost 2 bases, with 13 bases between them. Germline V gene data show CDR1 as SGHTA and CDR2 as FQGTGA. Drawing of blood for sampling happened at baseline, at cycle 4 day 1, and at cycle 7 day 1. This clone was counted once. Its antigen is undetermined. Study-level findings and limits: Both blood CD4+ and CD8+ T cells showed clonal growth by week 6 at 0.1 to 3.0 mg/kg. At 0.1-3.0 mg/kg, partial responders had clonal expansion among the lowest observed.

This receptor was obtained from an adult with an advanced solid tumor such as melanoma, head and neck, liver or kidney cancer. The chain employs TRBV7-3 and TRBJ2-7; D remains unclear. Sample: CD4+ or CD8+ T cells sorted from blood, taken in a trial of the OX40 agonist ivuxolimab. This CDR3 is CASSPEPTYEQYF. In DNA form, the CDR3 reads TGTGCCAGCTCGCCGGAGCCTACCTACGAGCAGTACTTC. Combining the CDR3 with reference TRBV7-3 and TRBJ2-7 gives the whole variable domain GAGVSQTPSNKVTEKGKYVELRCDPISGHTALYWYRQSLGQGPEFLIYFQGTGAADDSGLPNDRFFAVRPEGSVSTLKIQRTERGDSAVYLCASSPEPTYEQYFGPGTRLTVT.